This T cell receptor beta chain was profiled in a study of blood T cell repertoires in COVID-19. Study overall: Whether acute or convalescent, the COVID-19 samples came from the United States, Italy and Spain.

In the source study's methods: Amplifying reference gene primers gave estimates of nucleated cell counts. Sequencing was performed with immunoSEQ multiplex PCR; in TCRdb, only in-frame clones are kept and a portion is missing. The DNA was the basis for D and trimming; V, J and clone size are from that table. The table includes 55,000 to 60,000 clones, roughly 84% detected once. Trimming shortened V by 1 base and J by 2 bases, and 9 bases separated the two germline ends. From germline, CDR1 is LNHDA and CDR2 SQIVND (reference sequence). The CDR3 runs 15 residues. This chain joins TRBV19 and TRBJ1-5, with D unresolved. The sequenced sample was peripheral blood. The clonotype comes from a man aged 35 to 55 with active COVID-19. DNA for the CDR3: TGTGCCAGTAGTATAGGGAGGGCAGGCAATCAGCCCCAGCATTTT. Amino acid sequence: CASSIGRAGNQPQHF. Looking up the rest from reference TRBV19 and TRBJ1-5 gives the full variable domain: DGGITQSPKYLFRKEGQNVTLSCEQNLNHDAMYWYRQDPGQGLRLIYYSQIVNDFQKGDIAEGYSVSREKKESFPLTVTSAQKNPTAFYLCASSIGRAGNQPQHFGDGTRLSIL.